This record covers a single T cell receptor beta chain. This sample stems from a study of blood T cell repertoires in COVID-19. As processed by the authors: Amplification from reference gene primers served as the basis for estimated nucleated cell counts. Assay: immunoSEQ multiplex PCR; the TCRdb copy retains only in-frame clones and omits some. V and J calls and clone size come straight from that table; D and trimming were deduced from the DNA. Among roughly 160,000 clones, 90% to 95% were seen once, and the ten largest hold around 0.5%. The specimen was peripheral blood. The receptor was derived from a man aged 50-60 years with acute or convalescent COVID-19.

The CDR3 reads CASSPAGGNQPQHF. CDR3 DNA: TGTGCCAGCAGTCCGGCAGGCGGCAATCAGCCCCAGCATTTT. This sequence joins TRBV28 and TRBJ1-5, with no clear D. Germline V gene data show CDR1 as MDHEN and CDR2 as SYDVKM. The V end lost 5 bases, the J end lost 2 bases, and 10 bases lay between the germline ends. The CDR3 has 14 residues.